Listed below are T cell receptor beta chains from one sample, sequenced in a study of CD8+ T cells in alopecia areata. Generated by immunoSEQ multiplex PCR, the TCRdb table keeps only in-frame clones and is missing some. Of around 160,000 clones listed, more than 75% were seen once; the top ten hold less than 15%. The specimen was CD8+ T cells sorted from blood, collected at week 0. The source is a human donor with alopecia areata. CDR3s include the opening cysteine and the closing phenylalanine or tryptophan.

V gene: TRBV11-2
J gene: TRBJ2-7
CDR3 protein: CASSTRWDRSSYEQYF

V gene: TRBV7-3
J gene: TRBJ2-7
CDR3 protein: CASSLSTPRKYF

V gene: TRBV27
J gene: TRBJ2-7
CDR3 protein: CASSPTGARDYEQYF

V gene: TRBV19
J gene: TRBJ2-3
CDR3 protein: CASSSLTGLIPDTQYF

V gene: TRBV4-1
J gene: TRBJ2-7
CDR3 protein: CASSQGAGQGYEQYF

V gene: TRBV27
J gene: TRBJ2-7
CDR3 protein: CASDTTSKGGEQYF

V gene: TRBV5-6
J gene: TRBJ2-7
CDR3 protein: CASSQGESYEQYF

V gene: TRBV27
J gene: TRBJ1-2
CDR3 protein: CASTGTGYGYTF

V gene: TRBV27
J gene: TRBJ2-6
CDR3 protein: CASSPPLRYVLTF

V gene: TRBV11-2
J gene: TRBJ1-1
CDR3 protein: CASSLAALGQGAFF

V gene: TRBV5-1
J gene: TRBJ2-1
CDR3 protein: CASSLEQSYLSGSGNEQFF

V gene: TRBV30
J gene: TRBJ1-1
CDR3 protein: CAWSVPPRNTEAFF

V gene: TRBV19
J gene: TRBJ2-1
CDR3 protein: CASSIVMTVDEQFF

V gene: TRBV25-1
J gene: TRBJ2-7
CDR3 protein: CASSDLRYEQYF

V gene: TRBV11-2
J gene: TRBJ1-4
CDR3 protein: CASSLGRGKEKLFF

V gene: TRBV25-1
J gene: TRBJ2-1
CDR3 protein: CASSEYSGHEQFF

V gene: TRBV20-1
J gene: TRBJ1-1
CDR3 protein: CSARGGEAFF

V gene: TRBV14
J gene: TRBJ2-3
CDR3 protein: CASSQLLAGDTDTQYF

V gene: TRBV27
J gene: TRBJ2-7
CDR3 protein: CASRVAGAGLEQYF

V gene: TRBV14
J gene: TRBJ1-6
CDR3 protein: CASSQDSSYNSPLHF

V gene: TRBV10-2
J gene: TRBJ2-1
CDR3 protein: CASINDQRGQFF

V gene: TRBV5-4
J gene: TRBJ2-5
CDR3 protein: CASSLRLAGGWETQYF

V gene: TRBV5-1
J gene: TRBJ2-4
CDR3 protein: CASSLGAVLAKNIQYF

V gene: TRBV5-4
J gene: TRBJ2-7
CDR3 protein: CASSLAGGLGQYF

V gene: TRBV5-6
J gene: TRBJ2-7
CDR3 protein: CASSTGTAYEQYF

V gene: TRBV27
J gene: TRBJ2-3
CDR3 protein: CASSLGTATDTQYF

V gene: TRBV6-6
J gene: TRBJ1-4
CDR3 protein: CASSYSPRGNEKLFF